This T cell receptor beta chain emerged from a study of blood T cells in healthy people across ages. This clonotype has a handful of counts. About 10 milliliters of peripheral blood were drawn from each donor into EDTA-treated tubes. Each sample yielded at least 6 million isolated PBMCs. Extraction yielded at least 5 micrograms of total RNA per sample. The authors ran a second PCR of 7 to 11 cycles using a sample-barcoded 5' primer and a J-beta primer mix. Every sample returned 2.5 million or more CDR3-containing paired-end reads. TCRdb itself ran the 5' RACE reads through MiXCR, one entry per CDR3 protein. In the table there are roughly 1.5 million distinct CDR3 sequences, 40% to 45% of which are singletons. This CDR3 contains 14 residues. Germline V gene sequence: CDR1 MDHEN, CDR2 SYDVKM.

Sample: blood. The sequence derives from a woman younger than 35 in good health. The chain recombines TRBV28 with TRBJ2-5; 8 nucleotides align to TRBD1. The closer fit of TRBJ2-7 to the DNA end suggests the J call may be wrong. The CDR3 spells CASSRQGYLGEQYF. CDR3 sequence (DNA): TGTGCCAGCAGCCGACAGGGGTATTTGGGCGAGCAGTACTTC.